This T cell receptor (beta chain) was documented in a study of human T cells and chemical hapten exposure. The study's findings and limits: Relative to control repertoires, expanded TCRs gave rise to significantly more large CDR3 similarity clusters.

This sample's time point: patch test 3, about 24 weeks after DPC sensitization. Treatment meaning: therapeutic diphenylcyclopropenone sensitization with weekly scalp DPC. Donors, patients with alopecia ranging from 18 to 70 years old and judged suitable for DPC, provided samples. Via MiXCR, TCRdb re-called the RACE reads, giving one row per CDR3 protein. The repertoire consists of 100,000 or so distinct CDR3 sequences, with less than 35% occurring once and the leading ten covering around 2.7%. Concerning this clonotype: Its antigen is not known.

The source is a man between 35 and 55 years old with alopecia areata. Some clones in this sample may be carry-over from other donors' samples. Here the sequenced sample was whole blood, taken in connection with sensitization to the hapten diphenylcyclopropenone (DPC).

CDR3 sequence reads: CAISGTSIETQYF. In nucleotides, the CDR3 is TGTGCCATCAGTGGGACTAGTATCGAGACCCAGTACTTC. The chain links TRBV10-3 to TRBJ2-5, with TRBD2 matching over 7 bases. Per germline, CDR1 ENHRY and CDR2 SYGVKD. CDR3 length equals 13 residues. With V trimmed by 4 bases and J by 5 bases, 4 bases remained unmatched.